This TCR beta chain derives from a study of technical replicates of blood from a handful of donors. The CDR3 consists of 16 residues. Trimming shortened V by 0 bases and J by 1 base, and 13 bases separated the two germline ends. Germline V CDR1 and CDR2: SGDLS, YYNGEE. TCRdb's table, derived via immunoSEQ multiplex PCR, lists solely in-frame clones and lacks some. The table shows 85,000 to 100,000 clones, with roughly 92% occurring only once. This receptor was taken from a human donor in good health. Sequences were obtained from T cells isolated from PBMCs. The chain carries TRBV9 and TRBJ1-1; the D is unclear. In DNA form, the CDR3 reads TGTGCCAGCAGCGTAGGAGGGCCCCGAGGGAACACTGAAGCTTTCTTT. This codes for CASSVGGPRGNTEAFF. Complete variable domain (other parts from reference TRBV9 and TRBJ1-1): DSGVTQTPKHLITATGQRVTLRCSPRSGDLSVYWYQQSLDQGLQFLIQYYNGEERAKGNILERFSAQQFPDLHSELNLSSLELGDSALYFCASSVGGPRGNTEAFFGQGTRLTVV.